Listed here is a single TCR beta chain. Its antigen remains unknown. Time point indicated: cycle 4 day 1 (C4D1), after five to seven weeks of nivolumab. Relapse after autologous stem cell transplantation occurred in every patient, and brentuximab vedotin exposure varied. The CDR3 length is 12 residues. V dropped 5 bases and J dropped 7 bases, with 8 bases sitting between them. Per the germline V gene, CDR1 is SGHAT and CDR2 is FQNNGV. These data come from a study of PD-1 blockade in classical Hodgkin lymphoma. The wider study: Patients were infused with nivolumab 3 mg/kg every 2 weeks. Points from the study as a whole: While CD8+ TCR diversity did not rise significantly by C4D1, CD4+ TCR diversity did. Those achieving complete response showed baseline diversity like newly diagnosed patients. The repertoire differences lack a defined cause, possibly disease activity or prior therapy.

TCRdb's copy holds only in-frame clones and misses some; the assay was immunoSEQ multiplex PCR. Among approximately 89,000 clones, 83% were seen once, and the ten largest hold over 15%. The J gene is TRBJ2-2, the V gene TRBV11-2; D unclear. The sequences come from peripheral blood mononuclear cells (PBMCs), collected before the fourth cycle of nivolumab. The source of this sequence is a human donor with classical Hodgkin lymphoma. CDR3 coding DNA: TGTGCCAGCAGCCGGAGCTACGGGGAGCTGTTTTTT. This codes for CASSRSYGELFF. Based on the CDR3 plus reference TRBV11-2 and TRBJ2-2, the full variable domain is EAGVAQSPRYKIIEKRQSVAFWCNPISGHATLYWYQQILGQGPKLLIQFQNNGVVDDSQLPKDRFSAERLKGVDSTLKIQPAKLEDSAVYLCASSRSYGELFFGEGSRLTVL.